One sample yielded the 10 T cell receptor beta chains listed below, sequenced in a study of control samples from healthy donors and cancer patients. The repertoire was sequenced with immunoSEQ multiplex PCR; TCRdb's copy has only in-frame clones and lacks some. The sample has about 58,000 clones; approximately 94% are singletons. Sequences were obtained from blood. Receptor source: a man aged 30 to 45 in good health.

V and J are TRBV9 and TRBJ2-5; TRBD2 is a possible D gene (6 bases). V was trimmed by 0 bases and J by 5 bases, leaving 23 bases between them. CDR1 SGDLS and CDR2 YYNGEE come from the germline V gene. The CDR3 runs 18 residues. The CDR3 DNA is TGTGCCAGCAGCGTAGGTTTCCCCCCTAGGCGGGGCGAGGAGACCCAGTACTTC. Its translation is CASSVGFPPRRGEETQYF.

The chain combines TRBV4-3 with TRBJ1-1; no reliable D call. From germline, CDR1 is LGHNA and CDR2 YSLEER. Between the trimmed V and J ends, which lost 0 bases and 3 bases, there was a span of 14 bases. The CDR3 has 16 amino acids. The CDR3 loop reads CASSQDALPVDTEAFF. CDR3 bases: TGCGCCAGCAGCCAAGACGCCCTACCTGTAGACACTGAAGCTTTCTTT.

The chain carries TRBV19 and TRBJ2-7, with 10 bases matching TRBD1. V dropped 10 bases and J dropped 5; count of bases not matched to a gene: 8. The V gene's germline CDR1 is LNHDA and CDR2 SQIVND (reference sequence). The CDR3 runs 13 residues. DNA of the CDR3: TGTGCCACAAGGGTGGGACAGGGGAACGAGCAGTACTTC. As protein: CATRVGQGNEQYF.

The rearrangement joins TRBV7-3 to TRBJ2-2, with TRBD2 identical over 15 bases. The V and J ends lost 5 bases and 3 bases, in that order; junction bases with no gene match: 4. In germline, CDR1 is SGHTA, CDR2 FQGTGA. The CDR3 extends over 17 amino acids. The CDR3 loop is CASSPGLAGGYTGELFF. The CDR3 DNA sequence: TGTGCCAGCAGCCCGGGACTAGCGGGGGGTTACACCGGGGAGCTGTTTTTT.

A few counts support this clone. The V call is TRBV18, the J call TRBJ2-7; D is ambiguous. Germline V gene sequence: CDR1 KGHSH, CDR2 LQKENI. CDR3 length: 14 residues. V dropped 6 bases and J dropped 2 bases, with 14 bases sitting between them. The CDR3 DNA follows: TGTGCCAGCTCCCTAAGCTGGCAAACCTACGAGCAGTACTTC. As protein: CASSLSWQTYEQYF.

The rearrangement joins TRBV7-2 to TRBJ1-5; the D gene is possibly TRBD1 (5 bases). This CDR3 contains 15 residues. Germline lookup yields CDR1 SGHTA and CDR2 FQGNSA. The ends were cut back, 1 base at V and 6 bases at J, with 13 bases in the middle. The CDR3 DNA is TGTGCCAGCAGCTTAGAGTCAGGGAATCGTCAGCCCCAGCATTTT. The encoded protein is CASSLESGNRQPQHF.

The J gene is TRBJ2-2, the V gene TRBV19, with D possibly TRBD2 on 6 matching bases. The CDR3 covers 17 residues. Trimming removed 5 bases from V and 5 bases from J, with 21 bases in between. The V gene's germline CDR1 is LNHDA and CDR2 SQIVND (reference sequence). Written as DNA, the CDR3 is TGTGCCAGTAGTCCCACCGGGGCCTGGGCGGGGACCGGGGAGCTGTTTTTT. It translates to CASSPTGAWAGTGELFF.

The chain is built from TRBV5-6 and TRBJ1-5; TRBD1 matches 7 bases. V shed 5 bases and J 1 base; nucleotides not matched to a gene: 6. CDR1 SGHDT and CDR2 YYEEEE come from the germline V gene. There are 15 residues in the CDR3. The CDR3 region has the DNA TGTGCCAGCAGACGTCGACAGGGAAGCAATCAGCCCCAGCATTTT. It codes for CASRRRQGSNQPQHF.

The chain is built from TRBV11-1 and TRBJ2-7, with 8 positions matching TRBD1. CDR1 is SGHAT and CDR2 is FQDESV in the germline V gene (reference sequence). Trimming took 6 bases from V and 0 from J; bases not matched to a gene: 7. This CDR3 region has 15 residues. CDR3 protein: CASSLDREGSYEQYF. CDR3 DNA: TGTGCCAGCAGTTTGGACAGGGAAGGCTCCTACGAGCAGTACTTC.

This clone has just one count. The V and J genes are TRBV6-5 and TRBJ1-2, with 7 bases that match TRBD1. CDR1 MNHEY and CDR2 SVGAGI come from the germline V gene. V lost 3 bases to trimming and J lost 6 bases; unmatched junction nucleotides: 4. This CDR3 comprises 13 residues. The CDR3 loop is CASSYRQGNGYTF. CDR3 DNA: TGTGCCAGCAGTTATCGACAGGGTAATGGCTACACCTTC.